Presented here are 7 T cell receptor beta chains from one specimen sequenced in a study of T cell responses to AZD1222 COVID-19 vaccine. Repertoires were generated with immunoSEQ multiplex PCR, while TCRdb's copy carries only in-frame clones and drops some. The sample records 96,000 or so clones, roughly nine tenths being singletons. The sample was peripheral blood, taken on day 0 of AZD1222 vaccination. The receptor source for this set is an adult in good health.

The chain joins TRBV6-5 to TRBJ1-2; 7 bases are a match to TRBD1. Trimming at V came to 5 bases and at J to 7 bases, leaving 13 bases not matched to a gene. Germline V gene lookup returns CDR1 MNHEY and CDR2 SVGAGI. The CDR3 extends over 15 amino acids. Here the CDR3 DNA reads TGTGCCAGCAGTCCCCAAGGGGAGGGGGCTCGTGGCTACACCTTC. Translated, it gives CASSPQGEGARGYTF.

The chain links TRBV30 to TRBJ2-2, with D hard to call. In germline, CDR1 is GTSNPN, CDR2 SVGIG (reference sequence). V was trimmed by 0 bases and J by 2 bases, leaving 7 bases between them. The length of the CDR3 is 14 residues. The DNA of the CDR3 is TGTGCCTGGAGTGTACACAGTAACACCGGGGAGCTGTTTTTT. Translating gives CAWSVHSNTGELFF.

The rearrangement joins TRBV7-8 to TRBJ1-1; 8 positions match TRBD1. From germline, CDR1 is SGHVS and CDR2 FQNEAQ. This CDR3 spans 16 amino acids. Unmatched junction bases numbered 14, after V lost 10 bases and J lost 1 base. CDR3 coding DNA: TGTGCCACAAACGAAGGGACAGGCTGGCGGAACACTGAAGCTTTCTTT. The encoded protein is CATNEGTGWRNTEAFF.

V gene TRBV11-2 combines with J gene TRBJ2-7; tentative D call: TRBD2 (5 bases). CDR3 length: 13 amino acids. Looked up from germline, CDR1 is SGHAT and CDR2 is FQNNGV. The V end lost 5 bases, the J end lost 2 bases, and 10 bases lay between the germline ends. The CDR3 is CASSREGTYEQYF. CDR3 coding DNA: TGTGCCAGCAGCAGAGAGGGTACCTACGAGCAGTACTTC.

V is TRBV7-9 and J is TRBJ1-5; TRBD1 is a possible D gene (5 bases). Trimming removed 2 bases from V and 2 bases from J, with 13 bases in between. The germline CDR1 and CDR2 sequences are SEHNR and FQNEAQ (reference sequence). The CDR3 totals 16 residues. Written as DNA, the CDR3 is TGTGCCAGCAGCTTAACGGGGGGTTTGGGCAATCAGCCCCAGCATTTT. Translation gives CASSLTGGLGNQPQHF.

The chain combines TRBV5-5 with TRBJ1-1; D is perhaps TRBD1 (6 bases). Between the trimmed V and J ends, which lost 5 bases and 0 bases, there was a span of 8 bases. Germline V gene sequence: CDR1 SGHKS, CDR2 YYEKEE (reference sequence). The CDR3 is 13 amino acids. This chain's CDR3 is CASRSGVNTEAFF. The CDR3 nucleotides are TGTGCCAGCAGGTCAGGGGTGAACACTGAAGCTTTCTTT.

The chain employs TRBV29-1 and TRBJ1-5; D gene unclear. The CDR3 is 10 amino acids. The germline CDR1 and CDR2 sequences are SQVTM and ANQGSEA. V was trimmed by 4 bases and J by 6 bases, leaving 4 bases between them. The CDR3 DNA sequence: TGCAGCGTTGGAGGTCAGCCCCAGCATTTT. This codes for CSVGGQPQHF.